The TCR beta chain under discussion was sequenced for a study of human T cells and chemical hapten exposure. Study in general: An area of 2 cm by 2 to 2.5 cm on upper inner arm skin received 2% DPC for sensitization. DPC 0.01% went on the upper back by patch test, with reading at 6 days.

Germline V CDR1 and CDR2: MNHNS, SASEGT. With V trimmed by 10 bases and J by 2 bases, 8 bases remained unmatched. The CDR3 contains 13 residues. This clonotype was observed once. Time point here: patch test 3, about 24 weeks after DPC sensitization. Sample treatment: therapeutic diphenylcyclopropenone sensitization with weekly scalp DPC. Under the authors' procedure: The median was roughly 100,000 TCRs per sample, ranging roughly 20,000 to 690,600. MiXCR was run by TCRdb on the RACE reads, yielding one entry per CDR3 protein. TCRdb assigned the V and J calls; the authors' analysis was not used. Of 110,000 or so distinct CDR3 sequences in the sample, less than 45% are singletons; the top ten hold roughly 2.7%.

The clonotype comes from a man in his forties with alopecia areata. Some clones in this sample may be carry-over from other donors' samples. Sequences were derived from whole blood, sampled in connection with sensitization to the hapten diphenylcyclopropenone (DPC). The chain is built from TRBV6-1 and TRBJ2-7; 7 positions agree with TRBD2. The CDR3 protein is CAIGLESTYEQYF. The CDR3 bases are TGTGCCATCGGACTAGAGTCCACCTACGAGCAGTACTTC.